These 10 T cell receptor beta chains were sequenced from one sample in a study of blood T cell repertoires in COVID-19. Data came from immunoSEQ multiplex PCR; TCRdb stores just in-frame clones and leaves some out. Here the sample spans some 60,000 clones, 80% being singletons. Sequenced material: peripheral blood. Every receptor here comes from a man aged 55 to 69 with acute or convalescent COVID-19.

This clone has only a few counts. The V and J genes are TRBV29-1 and TRBJ1-2, with TRBD1 as a possible D gene (5 bases). This CDR3 has 13 amino acids. With 6 bases removed from V and 8 bases from J, the gap between germline ends came to 19 bases. Per germline, CDR1 SQVTM and CDR2 ANQGSEA. The CDR3 DNA is TGCAGCGTGCAGAACCTCCAGGGTAGCGGCTACACCTTC. Translated, it gives CSVQNLQGSGYTF.

The V gene is TRBV5-1, the J gene TRBJ1-1, with a possible D match to TRBD1 (5 bases). The CDR3 is made up of 14 amino acids. V dropped 0 bases and J dropped 10 bases, with 16 bases sitting between them. The V gene's germline CDR1 is SGHRS and CDR2 YFSETQ. This chain's CDR3 is CASSLDSAGPLAFF. The CDR3 DNA is TGCGCCAGCAGCTTGGATTCCGCAGGGCCTCTAGCTTTCTTT. The full variable domain, with the rest looked up from reference TRBV5-1 and TRBJ1-1, is KAGVTQTPRYLIKTRGQQVTLSCSPISGHRSVSWYQQTPGQGLQFLFEYFSETQRNKGNFPGRFSGRQFSNSRSEMNVSTLELGDSALYLCASSLDSAGPLAFFGQGTRLTVV.

The chain links TRBV2 to TRBJ1-4; no clear D. CDR3 size: 14 residues. In germline, CDR1 is SNHLY, CDR2 FYNNEI. Between the trimmed V and J ends, which lost 4 bases and 2 bases, there was a span of 8 bases. In DNA form, the CDR3 reads TGTGCCAGCAGTGCGGGAGGGACTAATGAAAAACTGTTTTTT. Its translation: CASSAGGTNEKLFF.

This rearrangement joins TRBV5-1 to TRBJ2-7; TRBD1 is a possible D gene (5 bases). CDR1 and CDR2 from the germline V gene are SGHRS and YFSETQ. The CDR3 has 13 residues. V lost 0 bases, J lost 6 bases, and 10 bases lay in between. The CDR3 region is CASSLVGEGEQYF. The CDR3 coding sequence is TGCGCCAGCAGCTTGGTAGGGGAAGGCGAGCAGTACTTC.

V gene TRBV27 combines with J gene TRBJ1-2; a weak D match, TRBD1 (6 bases). Germline loops: CDR1 MNHEY, CDR2 SMNVEV (reference sequence). Trimming cost V 0 bases and J 6 bases, with 14 bases left between them. This CDR3 is 15 amino acids long. This chain's CDR3 is CASSLSPYGGHGYTF. The CDR3 bases are TGTGCCAGCAGTTTATCACCTTACGGGGGGCATGGCTACACCTTC.

This clone appeared a single time. The chain carries TRBV5-1 and TRBJ2-2, with TRBD1 matching 10 bases. Germline trimming cut 4 bases from V and 1 base from J; bases unmatched to any gene: 1. The CDR3 contains 15 residues. Per germline, CDR1 SGHRS and CDR2 YFSETQ. CDR3 loop: CASSRTGGNTGELFF. CDR3 DNA sequence: TGCGCCAGCAGCAGGACAGGGGGGAACACCGGGGAGCTGTTTTTT.

The gene calls are TRBV15 and TRBJ2-4; the D gene is possibly TRBD1 (6 bases). The V gene lost 5 bases and the J gene lost 5 bases, with 19 bases spanning the gap. This CDR3 contains 16 residues. The V gene's germline CDR1 is LNHNV and CDR2 YYDKDF (reference sequence). CDR3 residues: CATSGDTATGENIQYF. The CDR3 DNA sequence: TGTGCCACCAGCGGGGACACCGCCACCGGCGAAAACATTCAGTACTTC.

In its sample, this clone was seen once. The sample contains more than one DNA sequence encoding this CDR3. The chain links TRBV28 to TRBJ2-7; a possible D gene is TRBD1 (6 bases). Trimming cost V 8 bases and J 4 bases, with 12 bases left between them. The CDR3 runs to 12 residues. Germline CDR1 and CDR2: MDHEN and SYDVKM. The CDR3 DNA reads TGTGCCAGCTACAGGGATTCGTACGAGCAGTACTTC. Amino acid sequence: CASYRDSYEQYF.

This clone was seen only a few times. As DNA, the CDR3 is TGTGCCAGCAGTCCCGACAGGGGGTACGGCTACACCTTC. Translated, it gives CASSPDRGYGYTF. This chain uses TRBV12-3 or TRBV12-4 with TRBJ1-2; 9 bases line up with TRBD1. This CDR3 comprises 13 residues. The junction had 6 bases not matched to a gene; V was cut back by 5 bases and J by 8 bases.

This clone was seen just once. This chain links TRBV14 with TRBJ2-5, with 10 bases lining up with TRBD2. The trim removed 4 bases at V and 1 base at J, leaving 9 bases unmatched. In germline, CDR1 is SGHDN, CDR2 FVKESK. This CDR3 has 17 residues. CDR3 sequence: CASSPRGSGGFQETQYF. DNA for the CDR3: TGTGCCAGCAGCCCCCGGGGTAGCGGGGGGTTCCAAGAGACCCAGTACTTC.